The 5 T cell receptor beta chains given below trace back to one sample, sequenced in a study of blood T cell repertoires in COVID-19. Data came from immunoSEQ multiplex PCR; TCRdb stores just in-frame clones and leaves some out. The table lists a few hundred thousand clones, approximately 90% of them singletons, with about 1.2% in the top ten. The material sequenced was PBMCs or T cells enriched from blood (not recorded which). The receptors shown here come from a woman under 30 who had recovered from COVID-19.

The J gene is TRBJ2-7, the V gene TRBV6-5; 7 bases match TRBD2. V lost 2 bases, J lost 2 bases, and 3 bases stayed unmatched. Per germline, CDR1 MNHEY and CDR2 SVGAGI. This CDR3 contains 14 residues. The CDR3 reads CASSYGGGAYEQYF. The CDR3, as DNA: TGTGCCAGCAGTTACGGTGGGGGGGCCTACGAGCAGTACTTC.

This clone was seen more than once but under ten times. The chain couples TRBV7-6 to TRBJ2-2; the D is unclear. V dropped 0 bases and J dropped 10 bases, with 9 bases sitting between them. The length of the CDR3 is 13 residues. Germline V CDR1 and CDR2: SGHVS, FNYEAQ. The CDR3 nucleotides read TGTGCCAGCAGCTTAGCCCCGGGTGCGGAGCTGTTTTTT. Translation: CASSLAPGAELFF.

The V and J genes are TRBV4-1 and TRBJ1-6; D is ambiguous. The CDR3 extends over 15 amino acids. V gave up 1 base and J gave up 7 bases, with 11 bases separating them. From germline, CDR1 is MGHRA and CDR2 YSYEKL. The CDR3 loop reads CASSQVGPGNSPLHF. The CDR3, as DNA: TGCGCCAGCAGCCAAGTAGGTCCGGGGAATTCACCCCTCCACTTT.

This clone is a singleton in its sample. CDR3 residues: CASSLALLRQYF. The CDR3 coding sequence is TGTGCCAGCAGCTTAGCTCTCCTCCGGCAGTACTTC. The gene calls are TRBV7-2 and TRBJ2-7; D is unclear. This CDR3 region has 12 residues. The V end lost 0 bases, the J end lost 9 bases, and 9 bases lay between the germline ends. Looked up from germline, CDR1 is SGHTA and CDR2 is FQGNSA.

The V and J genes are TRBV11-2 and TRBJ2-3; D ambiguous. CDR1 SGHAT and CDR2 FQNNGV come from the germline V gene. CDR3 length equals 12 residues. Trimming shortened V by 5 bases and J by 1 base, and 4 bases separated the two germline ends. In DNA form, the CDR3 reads TGTGCCAGCAGCCGAGGCACAGATACGCAGTATTTT. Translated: CASSRGTDTQYF.